This T cell receptor beta chain was sequenced in a study of blood T cells in healthy people across ages. The donors, aged roughly 6 to 90, were healthy Caucasians from Russia. Total RNA, at least 5 micrograms per sample, came from PBMCs. The second PCR ran roughly 7 to 12 cycles with a sample-barcoded 5' primer and J-beta primers. TCRdb redid the calling of the 5' RACE reads with MiXCR, one entry per CDR3 protein. The sample lists about 590,000 distinct CDR3 sequences; approximately 30% were seen once. With 5 bases removed from V and 2 bases from J, the gap between germline ends came to 23 bases. The V gene's germline CDR1 is SGHTA and CDR2 FQGTGA. The CDR3 is 18 residues long. This clonotype is classed as medium-sized.

The chain employs TRBV7-3 and TRBJ2-3; weak D call: TRBD2 (6 bases). The TCR was taken from a woman of 80 years or more in good health. Sequenced sample: blood. The CDR3 sequence: CASSQRGGNGGDTDTQYF. The CDR3 DNA reads as TGTGCCAGCAGCCAAAGAGGAGGGAATGGCGGGGACACAGATACGCAGTATTTT. Based on the CDR3 plus reference TRBV7-3 and TRBJ2-3, the full variable domain is GAGVSQTPSNKVTEKGKYVELRCDPISGHTALYWYRQSLGQGPEFLIYFQGTGAADDSGLPNDRFFAVRPEGSVSTLKIQRTERGDSAVYLCASSQRGGNGGDTDTQYFGPGTRLTVL.